The rows below give T cell receptor beta chains drawn from one sample of a study of early T cells in non-severe SARS-CoV-2 infection. TCRdb re-derived calls from the 5' RACE reads in MiXCR, one entry per CDR3 protein. The sample consists of about 60,000 distinct CDR3 sequences, 20% to 25% of them appearing once. The source was whole blood, collected at baseline. These receptors originate from an adult who was a healthcare worker with PCR-confirmed SARS-CoV-2 infection or an uninfected control (not recorded which). CDR3s include the opening cysteine and the closing phenylalanine or tryptophan. Only part of the rows carry a size: once, few, many, or a class if the clone is expanded.

j_gene | abundance | v_gene | CDR3aa
TRBJ2-3 | NA | TRBV5-6 | CASSLGLAGTTDTQYF
TRBJ2-1 | NA | TRBV18 | CASSLPGTAYNEQFF
TRBJ2-5 | few | TRBV5-6 | CASSYPSASSETQYF
TRBJ1-2 | many | TRBV5-1 | CASSPGGNYGYTF
TRBJ2-2 | few | TRBV30 | CAWEGGLNTGELFF
TRBJ2-5 | few | TRBV15 | CATSTGGEGVEETQYF
TRBJ2-3 | NA | TRBV3-1 | CASSRGMASTDTQYF
TRBJ1-1 | NA | TRBV18 | CASSPPNRERTEAFF
TRBJ1-1 | NA | TRBV25-1 | CASATGYGNTEAFF
TRBJ2-3 | once | TRBV2 | CASGPRTGRVDTQYF
TRBJ2-3 | NA | TRBV6-6 | CASSSQGDTQYF
TRBJ2-3 | many | TRBV3-1 | CASSLMVAGTQYF
TRBJ1-2 | NA | TRBV27 | CASSGIEGYGYTF
TRBJ1-1 | NA | TRBV4-2 | CASSQAGGMNTEAFF
TRBJ1-1 | NA | TRBV7-8 | CASSLSTGHPNTEAFF
TRBJ2-1 | many | TRBV20-1 | CSASGPSGGSNEQFF
TRBJ2-5 | few | TRBV7-9 | CASSSGLWETQYF
TRBJ2-7 | few | TRBV4-2 | CASSHIGSGPAYEQYF
TRBJ1-1 | few | TRBV6-6 | CASRPQGVENTEAFF
TRBJ2-2 | NA | TRBV30 | CAWREKGQITGELFF
TRBJ1-2 | few | TRBV5-6 | CASSTGQYGYTF
TRBJ2-7 | NA | TRBV7-9 | CASSPWTGVGEQYF
TRBJ2-3 | NA | TRBV12-3/TRBV12-4 | CASSRGIRTDTQYF
TRBJ1-1 | NA | TRBV5-1 | CASSSQGVGTEAFF
TRBJ2-5 | few | TRBV6-6 | CASGQTQETQYF
TRBJ2-1 | few | TRBV27 | CASSRGVYNEQFF
TRBJ2-7 | NA | TRBV20-1 | CSAPDGSYEQYF
TRBJ2-1 | NA | TRBV2 | CASNSGSGNNEQFF
TRBJ2-2 | NA | TRBV27 | CASSLSRSLNTGELFF
TRBJ2-5 | few | TRBV24-1 | CATSDLFETQYF
TRBJ1-2 | few | TRBV14 | CASSRDRYYGYTF
TRBJ2-3 | NA | TRBV7-6 | CASSLGQGEIGTTQYF
TRBJ1-1 | few | TRBV2 | CARGRYLTEAFF
TRBJ2-7 | few | TRBV7-9 | CASSLPNRPYEQYF
TRBJ2-3 | few | TRBV6-2/TRBV6-3 | CASSYSWGASQNTQYF
TRBJ2-7 | few | TRBV7-9 | CASSLGRVGGYEQYF
TRBJ1-1 | NA | TRBV5-1 | CASSLAQVNTEAFF
TRBJ2-7 | few | TRBV20-1 | CSASLSPYEQYF
TRBJ2-2 | many | TRBV5-6 | CASSGGLLDGELFF
TRBJ2-3 | NA | TRBV7-2 | CASSAPGTMNTQYF
TRBJ2-1 | few | TRBV12-3/TRBV12-4 | CASSPRTSGQAWDEQFF
TRBJ2-1 | NA | TRBV30 | CAWTSGGAYYNEQFF
TRBJ2-6 | NA | TRBV4-2 | CAGSQEFFSGANVLTF
TRBJ1-1 | NA | TRBV18 | CASSRRDRGPEAFF
TRBJ1-2 | few | TRBV4-2 | CASSKTGGYGYTF
TRBJ1-2 | few | TRBV29-1 | CSGQVNYGYTF
TRBJ2-7 | NA | TRBV6-1 | CASSALAGATYEQYF
TRBJ2-6 | few | TRBV24-1 | CATSDPGARGHGANVLTF
TRBJ1-4 | NA | TRBV3-1 | CASSSNRALDEKLFF
TRBJ1-2 | NA | TRBV27 | CASSRDRGRTGYTF
TRBJ1-2 | few | TRBV5-5 | CASSTTAYDGYTF
TRBJ1-1 | NA | TRBV29-1 | CSVYHTGPNTEAFF
TRBJ2-1 | NA | TRBV15 | CATSWGQGDNEQFF